This is a list of T cell receptor beta chains from one sample in a study of blood T cells in healthy people across ages. In TCRdb, the 5' RACE reads were re-called with MiXCR into one record per CDR3 protein. The sample yields approximately 830,000 distinct CDR3 sequences, under 80% seen once. Sequenced: blood. These receptors were obtained from a young man in good health. Each CDR3 is given with its conserved first and last residue. A D gene is named only where the DNA matches it firmly. The size field is filled for only some rows; it gives once, few, many or a size class.

>NA|NA|16|TRBV6-5|TRBJ2-7
CASSYSWGRLTYEQYF
TGTGCCAGCAGTTACTCGTGGGGTCGCCTCACCTACGAGCAGTACTTC
>TRBD2|few|18|TRBV7-2|TRBJ2-7
CASSLDAALRRGVYEQYF
TGTGCCAGCAGCTTAGACGCTGCTTTGAGGCGGGGGGTCTACGAGCAGTACTTC
>NA|few|16|TRBV21-1|TRBJ2-1
CASLKGLALTGNEQFF
TGTGCCAGCCTCAAAGGACTGGCCCTCACGGGCAATGAGCAGTTCTTC
>TRBD2|NA|13|TRBV7-9|TRBJ2-7
CASGGRVGYEQYF
TGTGCCAGCGGGGGGAGGGTCGGGTACGAGCAGTACTTC
>NA|NA|12|TRBV19|TRBJ1-2
CASSPPGAGYTF
TGTGCCAGTAGTCCACCAGGGGCCGGCTACACCTTC
>TRBD1|NA|10|TRBV30|TRBJ1-1
CACGQAGAFF
TGTGCCTGCGGACAGGCTGGGGCTTTCTTT
>TRBD1|NA|13|TRBV29-1|TRBJ2-1
CSVENRGWYEQFF
TGCAGCGTTGAGAACAGGGGTTGGTATGAGCAGTTCTTC
>NA|NA|15|TRBV5-1|TRBJ1-1
CASSLVGERGTEAFF
TGCGCCAGCAGCTTGGTCGGTGAACGGGGGACTGAAGCTTTCTTT
>NA|NA|14|TRBV14|TRBJ1-1
CASSPLEGWAEAFF
TGTGCCAGCAGCCCCCTAGAGGGATGGGCTGAAGCTTTCTTT
>TRBD2|once|19|TRBV18|TRBJ2-1
CASSSPINLAGGSYNEQFF
TGTGCCAGCTCATCTCCGATCAACTTAGCGGGGGGCTCCTACAATGAGCAGTTCTTC
>TRBD1|NA|14|TRBV6-5|TRBJ1-4
CASRTGTGGEKLFF
TGTGCCAGCAGGACCGGGACAGGGGGGGAAAAACTGTTTTTT
>TRBD2|NA|14|TRBV3-1|TRBJ2-1
CASSQEGTSAKEFF
TGTGCCAGCAGCCAAGAGGGGACTAGCGCCAAGGAGTTCTTC
>NA|few|14|TRBV13|TRBJ2-5
CASSPPHGEETQYF
TGTGCCAGCAGCCCCCCCCACGGGGAAGAGACCCAGTACTTC
>NA|NA|15|TRBV5-1|TRBJ2-1
CASSPEGLRGDEQFF
TGCGCCAGCAGCCCGGAAGGACTACGCGGCGATGAGCAGTTCTTC
>TRBD2|NA|15|TRBV6-1|TRBJ2-7
CASSAPGGGVYEQYF
TGTGCCAGCAGTGCTCCCGGGGGAGGGGTCTACGAGCAGTACTTC
>NA|NA|17|TRBV4-3|TRBJ2-6
CASSQDPDGSGANVLTF
TGCGCCAGCAGCCAAGACCCGGACGGCTCTGGGGCCAACGTCCTGACTTTC
>NA|NA|14|TRBV5-1|TRBJ2-7
CASSEGREVYEQYF
TGCGCCAGCAGCGAGGGACGGGAAGTCTACGAGCAGTACTTC
>NA|NA|15|TRBV4-3|TRBJ2-7
CASSQEEGYSYEQYF
TGCGCCAGCAGCCAAGAGGAAGGGTACTCCTACGAGCAGTACTTC
>NA|NA|11|TRBV29-1|TRBJ2-1
CSVSIYQEQFF
TGCAGCGTTTCTATCTATCAGGAGCAGTTCTTC
>TRBD2|NA|17|TRBV14|TRBJ2-2
CASSLRLAGGPTGELFF
TGTGCCAGCAGCCTCCGACTAGCGGGGGGCCCCACCGGGGAGCTGTTTTTT
>TRBD2|NA|17|TRBV6-1|TRBJ2-3
CASSPPLAGGYTDTQYF
TGTGCCAGCAGTCCGCCACTAGCGGGGGGCTACACAGATACGCAGTATTTT
>TRBD1|NA|13|TRBV5-1|TRBJ2-7
CASSDRGNYEQYF
TGCGCCAGCAGCGACAGGGGAAACTACGAGCAGTACTTC
>NA|NA|15|TRBV7-9|TRBJ2-4
CASSLGVTGLNIQYF
TGTGCCAGCAGCTTAGGAGTGACGGGGCTCAACATTCAGTACTTC
>NA|few|12|TRBV12-3/TRBV12-4|TRBJ2-3
CASSPTGPIMYF
TGTGCCAGCAGTCCCACGGGGCCCATAATGTATTTT
>NA|NA|12|TRBV29-1|TRBJ1-1
CSVPGWNTEAFF
TGCAGCGTTCCCGGATGGAACACTGAAGCTTTCTTT
>NA|few|13|TRBV29-1|TRBJ2-5
CGGPMGVGETQYF
TGCGGGGGCCCTATGGGGGTTGGCGAGACCCAGTACTTC
>NA|NA|13|TRBV9|TRBJ2-7
CASSPKQGSEQYF
TGTGCCAGCAGCCCGAAGCAGGGGAGCGAGCAGTACTTC
>TRBD1|NA|17|TRBV7-9|TRBJ1-6
CASSFLGQGSYNSPLHF
TGTGCCAGCAGCTTTTTAGGACAGGGATCCTATAATTCACCCCTCCACTTT
>NA|few|15|TRBV7-9|TRBJ2-2
CASSLAWGNTGELFF
TGTGCCAGCAGCTTAGCGTGGGGGAACACCGGGGAGCTGTTTTTT
>NA|NA|15|TRBV4-2|TRBJ1-3
CASSPGPIGGNTIYF
TGTGCCAGCAGCCCCGGTCCGATAGGTGGAAACACCATATATTTT
>NA|NA|12|TRBV28|TRBJ1-1
CANRDRHTEAFF
TGTGCCAACCGGGACCGCCACACTGAAGCTTTCTTT
>NA|NA|13|TRBV12-3/TRBV12-4|TRBJ1-5
CASSPAGNQPQHF
TGTGCCAGCAGCCCTGCGGGTAATCAGCCCCAGCATTTT
>NA|NA|14|TRBV27|TRBJ2-7
CASSLGMGFVEQYF
TGTGCCAGCAGTTTAGGGATGGGATTCGTCGAGCAGTACTTC
>NA|NA|15|TRBV28|TRBJ1-6
CASAGGRGNNSPLHF
TGTGCCAGCGCCGGCGGTAGGGGGAATAATTCACCCCTCCACTTT
>TRBD1|NA|15|TRBV6-2/TRBV6-3|TRBJ2-7
CASTTRRGLNNEQYF
TGTGCCAGCACCACACGAAGGGGGCTAAACAATGAGCAGTACTTC
>NA|NA|14|TRBV6-2/TRBV6-3|TRBJ2-7
CASTKEDGPYEQYF
TGTGCCAGCACCAAGGAGGACGGACCCTACGAGCAGTACTTC
>NA|NA|14|TRBV20-1|TRBJ2-3
CSAAQYRRLDTQYF
TGCAGTGCTGCTCAGTACAGACGGTTAGATACGCAGTATTTT
>NA|NA|15|TRBV10-3|TRBJ2-7
CAISESTGGVYEQYF
TGTGCCATCAGTGAGTCGACTGGCGGAGTGTACGAGCAGTACTTC